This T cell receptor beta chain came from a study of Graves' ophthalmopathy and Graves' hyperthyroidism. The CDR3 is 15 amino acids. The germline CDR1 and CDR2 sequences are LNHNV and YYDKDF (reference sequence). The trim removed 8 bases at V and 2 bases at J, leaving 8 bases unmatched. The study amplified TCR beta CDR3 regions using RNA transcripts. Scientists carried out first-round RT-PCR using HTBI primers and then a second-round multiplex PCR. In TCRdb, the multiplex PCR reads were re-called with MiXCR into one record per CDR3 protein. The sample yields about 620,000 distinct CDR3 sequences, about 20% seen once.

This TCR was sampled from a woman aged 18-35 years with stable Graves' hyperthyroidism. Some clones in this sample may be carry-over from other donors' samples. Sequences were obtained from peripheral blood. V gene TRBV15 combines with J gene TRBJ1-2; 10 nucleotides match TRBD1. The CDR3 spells CATQGQGNWNYGYTF. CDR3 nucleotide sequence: TGTGCCACCCAGGGACAGGGGAACTGGAACTATGGCTACACCTTC.